These T cell receptor beta chains were read from a single sample in a study of T cells in localized non-small cell lung cancer. The assay was immunoSEQ multiplex PCR, and TCRdb's table has in-frame clones only and misses some. The sample has some 71,000 clones, 84% seen once. The sequences come from peripheral blood, collected before any cancer treatment. These receptors were obtained from a female donor aged 60 or older with stage I lung adenocarcinoma. Each CDR3 is given with its conserved first and last residue. D genes are given only for firm matches. Clone sizes are given selectively: once, few, many, or a class where the clone is expanded.

CDR3 protein: CASSLIADSEQFF
CDR3 DNA: TGTGCCAGCAGCTTAATAGCTGACAGTGAGCAGTTCTTC
J gene: TRBJ2-1
V gene: TRBV5-5
clone size: NA
D gene: NA

CDR3 protein: CASSLDGGFNQPQHF
CDR3 DNA: TGTGCCAGCAGCTTAGACGGGGGCTTCAATCAGCCCCAGCATTTT
J gene: TRBJ1-5
V gene: TRBV7-2
clone size: NA
D gene: NA

CDR3 protein: CASSGRTTEAFF
CDR3 DNA: TGCGCCAGCAGTGGTCGGACCACTGAAGCTTTCTTT
J gene: TRBJ1-1
V gene: TRBV10-1
clone size: few
D gene: NA

CDR3 protein: CAGNRGHGTGELFF
CDR3 DNA: TGTGCCGGAAACAGGGGGCACGGCACCGGGGAGCTGTTTTTT
J gene: TRBJ2-2
V gene: TRBV6-1
clone size: NA
D gene: TRBD1

CDR3 protein: CASSEFTGRNEQFF
CDR3 DNA: TGTGCCAGCAGTGAATTTACAGGGCGGAATGAGCAGTTCTTC
J gene: TRBJ2-1
V gene: TRBV6-1
clone size: NA
D gene: NA

CDR3 protein: CASSVAENTIYF
CDR3 DNA: TGTGCCAGCAGCGTAGCTGAAAACACCATATATTTT
J gene: TRBJ1-3
V gene: TRBV9
clone size: NA
D gene: NA

CDR3 protein: CASSYGLSAGRIAFF
CDR3 DNA: TGTGCCAGCAGTTACGGTCTATCGGCAGGTCGAATAGCTTTCTTT
J gene: TRBJ1-1
V gene: TRBV6-5
clone size: NA
D gene: NA

CDR3 protein: CASSLAGSGNTIYF
CDR3 DNA: TGCGCCAGCAGCTTGGCCGGCTCTGGAAACACCATATATTTT
J gene: TRBJ1-3
V gene: TRBV5-1
clone size: NA
D gene: NA

CDR3 protein: CAIPVQAAYEQYF
CDR3 DNA: TGTGCCATCCCCGTACAGGCCGCCTACGAGCAGTACTTC
J gene: TRBJ2-7
V gene: TRBV5-8
clone size: NA
D gene: NA

CDR3 protein: CASSRVNTEAFF
CDR3 DNA: TGTGCCAGCTCACGGGTGAACACTGAAGCTTTCTTT
J gene: TRBJ1-1
V gene: TRBV18
clone size: few
D gene: NA

CDR3 protein: CASMMGGRVGTDTQYF
CDR3 DNA: TGTGCCAGTATGATGGGTGGCAGGGTTGGTACAGATACGCAGTATTTT
J gene: TRBJ2-3
V gene: TRBV19
clone size: once
D gene: NA

CDR3 protein: CASSRDRDSPKMRF
CDR3 DNA: TGTGCCAGCAGCCGAGACCGGGACAGCCCTAAAATGCGCTTC
J gene: TRBJ1-2
V gene: TRBV6-5
clone size: NA
D gene: TRBD1

CDR3 protein: CASRTLDGLNTEAFF
CDR3 DNA: TGTGCCAGCAGAACCTTGGACGGGCTGAACACTGAAGCTTTCTTT
J gene: TRBJ1-1
V gene: TRBV7-2
clone size: NA
D gene: NA

CDR3 protein: CASSPTLMNTEAFF
CDR3 DNA: TGTGCCAGCTCACCGACGTTGATGAACACTGAAGCTTTCTTT
J gene: TRBJ1-1
V gene: TRBV18
clone size: NA
D gene: NA

CDR3 protein: CASNSGADTQYF
CDR3 DNA: TGTGCCAGCAATTCGGGCGCAGATACGCAGTATTTT
J gene: TRBJ2-3
V gene: TRBV6-1
clone size: once
D gene: NA

CDR3 protein: CASSLDQGVTYEQYF
CDR3 DNA: TGTGCCAGCAGCTTAGATCAGGGTGTTACCTACGAGCAGTACTTC
J gene: TRBJ2-7
V gene: TRBV11-2
clone size: NA
D gene: NA

CDR3 protein: CASTSLQGVNQPQHF
CDR3 DNA: TGTGCCAGTACGTCCTTACAGGGGGTCAATCAGCCCCAGCATTTT
J gene: TRBJ1-5
V gene: TRBV19
clone size: NA
D gene: TRBD1

CDR3 protein: CASAAGGSNYGYTF
CDR3 DNA: TGTGCCTCCGCAGCAGGGGGCTCTAACTATGGCTACACCTTC
J gene: TRBJ1-2
V gene: TRBV2
clone size: NA
D gene: TRBD1

CDR3 protein: CASSQDSQDYTYEQYF
CDR3 DNA: TGTGCCAGCAGCCAAGATTCTCAGGACTACACCTACGAGCAGTACTTC
J gene: TRBJ2-7
V gene: TRBV4-2
clone size: NA
D gene: NA

CDR3 protein: CASSPNPGQMNTGELFF
CDR3 DNA: TGTGCCAGCAGCCCCAACCCGGGACAGATGAACACCGGGGAGCTGTTTTTT
J gene: TRBJ2-2
V gene: TRBV7-8
clone size: NA
D gene: TRBD1

CDR3 protein: CATLQNGGINYGYTF
CDR3 DNA: TGTGCGACTCTTCAAAATGGGGGGATCAACTATGGCTACACCTTC
J gene: TRBJ1-2
V gene: TRBV28
clone size: NA
D gene: NA

CDR3 protein: CASSLLGTSMNEQFF
CDR3 DNA: TGCGCCAGCAGCTTACTCGGGACTAGCATGAATGAGCAGTTCTTC
J gene: TRBJ2-1
V gene: TRBV10-1
clone size: NA
D gene: TRBD2

CDR3 protein: CASSIGGTGGRGYTF
CDR3 DNA: TGTGCCAGTAGTATCGGAGGGACAGGGGGCAGGGGCTACACCTTC
J gene: TRBJ1-2
V gene: TRBV19
clone size: NA
D gene: TRBD1

CDR3 protein: CASSAVAGGSYEQYF
CDR3 DNA: TGTGCCAGCTCAGCCGTAGCGGGAGGGTCCTACGAGCAGTACTTC
J gene: TRBJ2-7
V gene: TRBV18
clone size: NA
D gene: TRBD2

CDR3 protein: CASSGGLAGGYNEQFF
CDR3 DNA: TGTGCCAGCAGCGGGGGACTAGCGGGAGGGTACAATGAGCAGTTCTTC
J gene: TRBJ2-1
V gene: TRBV11-2
clone size: NA
D gene: TRBD2

CDR3 protein: CASSDRGWYGYTF
CDR3 DNA: TGTGCCAGCAGTGATCGGGGATGGTATGGCTACACCTTC
J gene: TRBJ1-2
V gene: TRBV28
clone size: NA
D gene: NA

CDR3 protein: CASSKVDSGNTIYF
CDR3 DNA: TGTGCCAGTAGTAAGGTTGACTCTGGAAACACCATATATTTT
J gene: TRBJ1-3
V gene: TRBV19
clone size: NA
D gene: NA

CDR3 protein: CASSYRIQQPQHF
CDR3 DNA: TGTGCCAGCAGTTACCGAATCCAACAGCCCCAGCATTTT
J gene: TRBJ1-5
V gene: TRBV6-5
clone size: NA
D gene: NA

CDR3 protein: CASSTEGYRNQPQHF
CDR3 DNA: TGTGCCAGCAGCACCGAGGGGTATCGCAATCAGCCCCAGCATTTT
J gene: TRBJ1-5
V gene: TRBV9
clone size: few
D gene: NA

CDR3 protein: CASSSPERAFYGYTF
CDR3 DNA: TGTGCCAGTAGTTCTCCGGAGAGGGCCTTCTATGGCTACACCTTC
J gene: TRBJ1-2
V gene: TRBV19
clone size: NA
D gene: NA

CDR3 protein: CASSQTGTGYSYEQYF
CDR3 DNA: TGTGCCAGCAGCCAAACCGGGACAGGGTACTCCTACGAGCAGTACTTC
J gene: TRBJ2-7
V gene: TRBV7-4
clone size: NA
D gene: TRBD1